This T cell receptor (beta chain) emerged from a study of blood T cell repertoires in COVID-19. Turning to the study itself: Specimens from acute and convalescent COVID-19 originated in the United States, Italy and Spain. T cells, B-cell-depleted T cells, or PBMCs supplied cDNA or gDNA.

In the authors' workflow: How many nucleated cells were present was estimated from reference gene primer amplification. Repertoires were generated with immunoSEQ multiplex PCR, while TCRdb's copy carries only in-frame clones and drops some. V, J and clone size derive from that table, while D and trimming were established from the DNA sequence. This table holds approximately 170,000 clones, about 90% found once. The germline V gene has CDR1 SNHLY and CDR2 FYNNEI. This CDR3 region has 18 residues. With 10 bases clipped from V and 1 base from J, the junction kept 18 bases outside the gene matches. Sample: peripheral blood. V and J are TRBV2 and TRBJ1-1; 10 bases map to TRBD1. The sequence derives from a woman aged 70-85 years with acute or convalescent COVID-19. Here the CDR3 reads CATGKSEGTGAWNTEAFF. The DNA of the CDR3 is TGTGCCACCGGGAAAAGCGAGGGGACAGGGGCTTGGAACACTGAAGCTTTCTTT.